Presented here are 16 T cell receptor beta chains from one specimen sequenced in a study of identical twins. TCRdb processed the 5' RACE reads anew with MiXCR; each CDR3 protein has one entry. The table includes some 500,000 distinct CDR3 sequences, just under 10% detected once. This same sample was also taken into another study, of yellow fever vaccine responses in identical twins.

The specimen sequenced was PBMCs. The receptor set was obtained from a woman aged 18 to 35 in good health.

This clonotype was counted a few times. V gene TRBV4-2 combines with J gene TRBJ2-5; D remains unclear. The germline V gene has CDR1 LGHNA and CDR2 YNFKEQ. V lost 0 bases, J lost 2 bases, and 4 bases lay in between. CDR3 size: 13 residues. The CDR3, as DNA: TGTGCCAGCAGCCAAGACGAACAAGAGACCCAGTACTTC. Translating it yields CASSQDEQETQYF.

This clonotype turned up a few times. The J gene is TRBJ2-2, the V gene TRBV5-6, with 10 bases lining up with TRBD1. This CDR3 is built from 17 residues. The J segment lost 4 bases and the V segment lost 0 bases, leaving 6 bases of the junction unmatched. The germline gives CDR1 SGHDT, CDR2 YYEEEE. For the CDR3, the DNA is TGTGCCAGCAGCTTGGCAGGGACAGGGGTCTTCACCGGGGAGCTGTTTTTT. Translated: CASSLAGTGVFTGELFF.

The table lists this clonotype with many counts. The gene calls are TRBV6-2 or TRBV6-3 and TRBJ2-7; D is unclear. The CDR3 consists of 16 residues. Trimming stripped 6 bases from V and 1 base from J, with 19 bases between. Per the germline V gene, CDR1 is MNHEY and CDR2 is SVGEGT. In DNA, the CDR3 is TGTGCCAGCAGACCGAGCAGGTTAACAAGTTCCTACGAGCAGTACTTC. It yields the protein CASRPSRLTSSYEQYF.

V and J are TRBV6-2 or TRBV6-3 and TRBJ2-7; D may correspond to TRBD1 or TRBD2 (5 bases each). V lost 7 bases and J lost 3, with 16 bases in between. Per the germline V gene, CDR1 is MNHEY and CDR2 is SVGEGT. The CDR3 consists of 14 residues. CDR3 coding DNA: TGTGCCAGCACCAACCCGGGACCCATCTACGAGCAGTACTTC. Translation gives CASTNPGPIYEQYF.

This chain uses TRBV12-3 or TRBV12-4 with TRBJ2-2, with 10 positions matching TRBD2. The CDR3 consists of 17 residues. The junction had 8 bases not matched to a gene; V was cut back by 3 bases and J by 4 bases. The CDR3 sequence is CASSFQAGGPATGELFF. The DNA of the CDR3 is TGTGCCAGCAGTTTTCAAGCGGGGGGGCCGGCCACCGGGGAGCTGTTTTTT.

The DNA of the CDR3 is TGTGCCAGCAGCTCGAAGCAGGGGGACTACGAGCAGTACTTC. Translated, it gives CASSSKQGDYEQYF. The rearrangement links TRBV7-9 to TRBJ2-7; TRBD1 agrees at 7 bases. This CDR3 region has 14 residues. CDR1 is SEHNR and CDR2 is FQNEAQ in the germline V gene (reference sequence). Trimming removed 4 bases from V and 3 bases from J; junction bases left unmatched: 6.

This clonotype has a count of ten or more. The genes are TRBV6-2 or TRBV6-3 and TRBJ1-5, with 7 bases matching TRBD1. The CDR3 totals 13 residues. Germline V gene lookup returns CDR1 MNHEY and CDR2 SVGEGT. After removal of 5 bases from V and 5 bases from J, the junction contained 3 bases not matched to a gene. CDR3 in DNA: TGTGCCAGCAGTAACGACAGGGATCAGCCCCAGCATTTT. This encodes CASSNDRDQPQHF.

This clonotype was observed many times. The J gene is TRBJ2-3, the V gene TRBV20-1, with a tentative D call TRBD1 (6 bases). There are 15 residues in the CDR3. Germline-derived CDR1 and CDR2 are DFQATT and SNEGSKA (reference sequence). Trimming cost V 5 bases and J 0 bases, with 15 bases left between them. The CDR3 protein is CSAPDRDTSTDTQYF. CDR3 DNA: TGCAGTGCTCCAGATCGGGACACAAGCACAGATACGCAGTATTTT.

This clonotype was counted only a few times. V and J are TRBV6-6 and TRBJ2-7; maybe TRBD1 (6 bases). This CDR3 contains 13 residues. Germline lookup yields CDR1 MNHNY and CDR2 SVGAGI (reference sequence). V dropped 6 bases and J dropped 4 bases, with 13 bases sitting between them. Written as DNA, the CDR3 is TGTGCCAGCAGCGACAGGACTTGGTACGAGCAGTACTTC. Translated: CASSDRTWYEQYF.

The chain has TRBV20-1 and TRBJ2-2, with 11 positions matching TRBD2. The CDR3 is 16 residues long. Germline CDR1 DFQATT, CDR2 SNEGSKA (reference sequence). Germline trimming cut 3 bases from V and 4 bases from J; bases unmatched to any gene: 7. As DNA, the CDR3 is TGCAGTGCTAGCTCCCTAGCGGGGGGCCTCACCGGGGAGCTGTTTTTT. Amino acid sequence: CSASSLAGGLTGELFF.

This clonotype was seen more than once but under ten times. This chain connects TRBV28 to TRBJ1-1, with D possibly TRBD1 on 5 matching bases. This CDR3 spans 13 amino acids. Germline V lookup: CDR1 MDHEN, CDR2 SYDVKM. Trimming stripped 8 bases from V and 0 bases from J, with 10 bases between. CDR3 bases: TGTGCCAGCCGCAGGGCTATGAACACTGAAGCTTTCTTT. It yields the protein CASRRAMNTEAFF.

This clonotype occurred a few times. J is TRBJ2-3 and V is TRBV7-3, with no clear D. This CDR3 contains 13 residues. V was trimmed by 0 bases and J by 8 bases, leaving 9 bases between them. Germline-derived CDR1 and CDR2 are SGHTA and FQGTGA. The CDR3 sequence is CASSLTHGRTQYF. The CDR3 DNA sequence: TGTGCCAGCAGCTTAACGCACGGGCGTACGCAGTATTTT.

This clonotype has a count of ten or more. The gene calls are TRBV28 and TRBJ2-5; 10 nucleotides line up with TRBD2. Germline values: CDR1 MDHEN, CDR2 SYDVKM. The CDR3 runs to 16 residues. J was trimmed by 5 bases and V by 3 bases; bases with no gene match: 9. The CDR3 loop is CASSLISGRADETQYF. The CDR3 nucleotides are TGTGCCAGCAGTTTGATCAGCGGGAGGGCCGACGAGACCCAGTACTTC.

The chain employs TRBV5-1 and TRBJ2-5, with TRBD2 as a possible D gene (5 bases). The CDR3 length is 15 residues. The V end was cut by 1 base, the J end by 2 bases, with 12 bases between. Germline loops: CDR1 SGHRS, CDR2 YFSETQ. CDR3 DNA: TGCGCCAGCAGCTTGTTCCACGGGATTCAAGAGACCCAGTACTTC. Its translation is CASSLFHGIQETQYF. The full variable domain, completed using reference TRBV5-1 and TRBJ2-5, is KAGVTQTPRYLIKTRGQQVTLSCSPISGHRSVSWYQQTPGQGLQFLFEYFSETQRNKGNFPGRFSGRQFSNSRSEMNVSTLELGDSALYLCASSLFHGIQETQYFGPGTRLLVL.

This clonotype was observed a single time. Possible read error: a much larger clone is one base away. The CDR3 protein is CASSPGVTSADTQYF. CDR3 coding DNA: TGTGCCAGCAGCCCAGGAGTCACTAGCGCAGATACGCAGTATTTT. The chain combines TRBV7-9 with TRBJ2-3, with 7 bases identical to TRBD2. This CDR3 has 15 amino acids. Germline values: CDR1 SEHNR, CDR2 FQNEAQ (reference sequence). Germline trimming cut 5 bases from V and 4 bases from J; bases unmatched to any gene: 9.

This clonotype was seen ten or more times. The V gene is TRBV29-1, the J gene TRBJ1-1, with D unclear. V lost 0 bases and J lost 1, with 15 bases in between. The V gene's germline CDR1 is SQVTM and CDR2 ANQGSEA. This CDR3 has 16 residues. Here the CDR3 reads CSVEDPGSGANTEAFF. CDR3 in DNA: TGCAGCGTTGAAGATCCGGGCTCCGGAGCGAACACTGAAGCTTTCTTT.